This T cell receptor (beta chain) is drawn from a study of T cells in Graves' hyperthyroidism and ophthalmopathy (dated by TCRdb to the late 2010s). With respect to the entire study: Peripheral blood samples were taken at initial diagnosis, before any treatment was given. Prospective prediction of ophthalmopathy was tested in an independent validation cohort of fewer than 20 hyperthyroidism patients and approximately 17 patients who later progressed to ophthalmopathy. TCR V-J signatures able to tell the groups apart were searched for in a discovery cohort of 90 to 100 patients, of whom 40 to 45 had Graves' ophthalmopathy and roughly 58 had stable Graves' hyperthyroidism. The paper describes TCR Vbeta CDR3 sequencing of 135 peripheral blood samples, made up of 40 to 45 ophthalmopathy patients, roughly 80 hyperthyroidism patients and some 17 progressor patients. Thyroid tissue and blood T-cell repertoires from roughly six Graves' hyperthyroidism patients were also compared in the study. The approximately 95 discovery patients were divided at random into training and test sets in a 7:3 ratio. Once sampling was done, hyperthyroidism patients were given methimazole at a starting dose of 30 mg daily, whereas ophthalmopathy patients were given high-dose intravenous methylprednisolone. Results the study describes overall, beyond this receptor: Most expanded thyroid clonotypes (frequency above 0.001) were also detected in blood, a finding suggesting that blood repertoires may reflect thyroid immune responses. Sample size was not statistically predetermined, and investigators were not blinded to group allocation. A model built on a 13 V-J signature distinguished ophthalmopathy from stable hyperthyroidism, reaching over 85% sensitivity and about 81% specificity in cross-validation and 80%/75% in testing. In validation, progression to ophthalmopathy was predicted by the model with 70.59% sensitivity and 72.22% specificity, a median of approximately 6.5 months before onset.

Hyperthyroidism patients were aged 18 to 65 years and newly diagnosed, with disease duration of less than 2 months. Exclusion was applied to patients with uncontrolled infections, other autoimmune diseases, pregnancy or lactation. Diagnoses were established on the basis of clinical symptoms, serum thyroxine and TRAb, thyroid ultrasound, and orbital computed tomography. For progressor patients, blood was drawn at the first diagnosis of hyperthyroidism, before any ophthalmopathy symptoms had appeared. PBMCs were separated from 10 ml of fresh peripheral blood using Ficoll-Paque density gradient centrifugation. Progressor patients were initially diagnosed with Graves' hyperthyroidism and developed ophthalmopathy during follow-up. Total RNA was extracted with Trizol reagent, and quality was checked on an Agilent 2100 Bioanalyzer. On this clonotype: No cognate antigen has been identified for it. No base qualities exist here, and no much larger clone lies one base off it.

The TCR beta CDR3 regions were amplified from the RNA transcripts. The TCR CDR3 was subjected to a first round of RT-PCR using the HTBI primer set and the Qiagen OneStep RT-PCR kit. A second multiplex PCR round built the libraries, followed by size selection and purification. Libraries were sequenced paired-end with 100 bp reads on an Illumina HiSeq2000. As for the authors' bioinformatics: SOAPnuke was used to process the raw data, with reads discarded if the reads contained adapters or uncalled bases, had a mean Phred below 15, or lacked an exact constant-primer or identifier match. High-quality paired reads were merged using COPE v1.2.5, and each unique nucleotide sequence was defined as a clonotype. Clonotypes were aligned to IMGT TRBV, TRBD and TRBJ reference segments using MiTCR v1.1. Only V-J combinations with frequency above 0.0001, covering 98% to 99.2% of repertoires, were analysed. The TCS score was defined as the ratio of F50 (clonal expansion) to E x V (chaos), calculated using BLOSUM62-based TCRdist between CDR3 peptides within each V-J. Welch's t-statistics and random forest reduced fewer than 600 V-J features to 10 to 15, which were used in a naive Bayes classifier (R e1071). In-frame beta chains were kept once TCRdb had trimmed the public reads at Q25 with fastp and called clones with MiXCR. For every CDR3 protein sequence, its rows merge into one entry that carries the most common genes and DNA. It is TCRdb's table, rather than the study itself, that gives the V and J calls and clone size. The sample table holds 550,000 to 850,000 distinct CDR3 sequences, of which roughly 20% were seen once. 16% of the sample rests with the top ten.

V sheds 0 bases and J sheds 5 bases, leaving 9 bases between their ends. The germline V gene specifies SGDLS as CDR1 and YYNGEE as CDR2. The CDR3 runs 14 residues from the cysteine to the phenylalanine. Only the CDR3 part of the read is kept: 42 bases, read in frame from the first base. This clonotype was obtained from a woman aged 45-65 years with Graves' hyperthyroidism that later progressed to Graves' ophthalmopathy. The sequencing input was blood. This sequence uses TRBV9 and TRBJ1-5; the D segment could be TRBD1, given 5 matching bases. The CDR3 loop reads CASSVEGLDQPQHF. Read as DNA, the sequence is TGTGCCAGCAGCGTAGAGGGACTTGATCAGCCCCAGCATTTT. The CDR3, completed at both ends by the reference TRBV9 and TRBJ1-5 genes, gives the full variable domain DSGVTQTPKHLITATGQRVTLRCSPRSGDLSVYWYQQSLDQGLQFLIQYYNGEERAKGNILERFSAQQFPDLHSELNLSSLELGDSALYFCASSVEGLDQPQHFGDGTRLSIL.